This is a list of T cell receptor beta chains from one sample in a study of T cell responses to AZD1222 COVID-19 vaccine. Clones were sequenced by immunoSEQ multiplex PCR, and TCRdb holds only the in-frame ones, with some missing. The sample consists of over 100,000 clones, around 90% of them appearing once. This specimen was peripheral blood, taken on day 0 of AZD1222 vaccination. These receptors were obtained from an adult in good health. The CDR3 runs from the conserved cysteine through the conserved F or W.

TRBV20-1,CSASDGGGNQPQHF
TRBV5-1,CASSSRTSADTQYF
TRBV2,CASSLGRFSNQPQHF
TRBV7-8,CASSLAEGGLETQYF
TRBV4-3,CASSEGTSLTGELFF
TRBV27,CASSPLDRYEQYF
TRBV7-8,CASTNIAKNIQYF
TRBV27,CASSPSGERGGPYEQYF
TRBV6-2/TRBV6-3,CASSFRTGYNEQFF
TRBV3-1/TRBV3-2,CASKKTGGEGEAFF
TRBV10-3,CAISGLSGTQDNEQFF
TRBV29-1,CSVENALAGPSSYNEQFF
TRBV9,CASSVATGIQETQYF
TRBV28,CASSSWTGSTANYGYTF
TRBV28,CASSSSLGTSDYEQYF
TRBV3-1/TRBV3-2,CASSQGPGGGSEAFF
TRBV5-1,CASSLGPQGYTGELFF
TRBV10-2,CASSDRLAGQQETQYF
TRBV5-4,CASSWETGIQYF
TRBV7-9,CASSLWRGNQETQYF
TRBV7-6,CASSLDQGSSYEQYF
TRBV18,CASSLGPLNTEAFF
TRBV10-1,CASKAGPGEQFF
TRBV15,CATTPAVANEKLFF
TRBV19,CASSRLGTGSYGYTF
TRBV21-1,CAIQKDFLYEKLFF
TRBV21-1,CASSKALRGLTITEAFF
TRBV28,CASSFSQTTYEQYF
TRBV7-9,CASSLGQGAHEQYF
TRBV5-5,CASSLDRSASQHF
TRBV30,CAWSVPNSGNTIYF
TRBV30,CAHQAGAQETQYF
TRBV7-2,CASSFRFSGNTIYF
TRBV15,CATSRVGQGATGELFF
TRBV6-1,CASSDRDRYEQYF
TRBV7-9,CASSLGWGQFF
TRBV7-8,CAAGGDTGELFF
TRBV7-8,CASSFDGGASYEQYF
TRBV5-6,CASTTGNTGELFF
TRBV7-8,CASSLGLGTDTQYF
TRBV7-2,CASSLGSYQETQYF
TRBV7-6,CASSLGLAGEQYF
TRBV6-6,CASRQDSWNTGELFF